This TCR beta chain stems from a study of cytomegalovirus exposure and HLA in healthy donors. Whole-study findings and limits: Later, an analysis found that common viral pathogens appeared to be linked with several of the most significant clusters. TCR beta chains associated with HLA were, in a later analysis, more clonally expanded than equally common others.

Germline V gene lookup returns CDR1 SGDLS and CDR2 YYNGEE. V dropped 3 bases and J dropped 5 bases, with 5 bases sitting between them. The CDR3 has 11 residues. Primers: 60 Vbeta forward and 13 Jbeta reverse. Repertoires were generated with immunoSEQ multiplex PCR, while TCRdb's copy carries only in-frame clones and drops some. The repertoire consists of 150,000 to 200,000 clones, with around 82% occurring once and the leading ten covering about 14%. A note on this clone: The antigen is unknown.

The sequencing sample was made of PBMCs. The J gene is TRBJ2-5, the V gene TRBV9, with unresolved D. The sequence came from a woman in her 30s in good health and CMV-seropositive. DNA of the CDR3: TGTGCCAGCAGCGCCCGGGAGACCCAGTACTTC. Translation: CASSARETQYF.